The 18 T cell receptor beta chains in this list originate from one sample, sequenced in a study of CD8 T cells in ankylosing spondylitis. TCRdb reanalysed the 5' RACE reads using MiXCR and keeps one entry per CDR3 protein. The profile shows 200,000 to 250,000 distinct CDR3 sequences, roughly a tenth of them singletons. What was sequenced was blood, either unsorted or a sorted T cell fraction (not recorded which). Receptor source: a male donor with ankylosing spondylitis or in good health (not recorded which).

This clonotype has a count of ten or more. This chain connects TRBV29-1 to TRBJ1-1; D gene ambiguous. Trimming took 4 bases from V and 2 from J, leaving 11 bases between them. The length of the CDR3 is 13 residues. Germline CDR1 is SQVTM and CDR2 is ANQGSEA. CDR3 bases: TGCAGCGTTGGAGTGGGAAGAAACACTGAAGCTTTCTTT. Its translation is CSVGVGRNTEAFF.

This clonotype was seen ten or more times. V and J are TRBV20-1 and TRBJ2-4, with 9 bases aligning to TRBD1. Per the germline V gene, CDR1 is DFQATT and CDR2 is SNEGSKA (reference sequence). The V segment lost 6 bases and the J segment 11 bases; nucleotides outside the gene matches: 5. This CDR3 is 11 amino acids long. As DNA, the CDR3 is TGCAGTGCGCAGGGACAGGGCCTTCAGTACTTC. It specifies CSAQGQGLQYF.

This clonotype was detected ten times or more. This chain joins TRBV5-6 and TRBJ1-4, with a weak D call TRBD1 (5 bases). V lost 4 bases to trimming and J lost 8 bases, with 9 bases between them. CDR1 and CDR2 from the germline V gene are SGHDT and YYEEEE. CDR3 length equals 12 residues. The CDR3 sequence is CASSVRTEKLFF. DNA of the CDR3: TGTGCCAGCAGCGTCCGGACAGAAAAACTGTTTTTT. The variable domain in full, with the rest retrieved from reference TRBV5-6 and TRBJ1-4, is DAGVTQSPTHLIKTRGQQVTLRCSPKSGHDTVSWYQQALGQGPQFIFQYYEEEERQRGNFPDRFSGHQFPNYSSELNVNALLLGDSALYLCASSVRTEKLFFGSGTQLSVL.

This chain uses TRBV28 with TRBJ1-6; D may be TRBD1 (5 bases). V gave up 5 bases and J gave up 3 bases, with 11 bases separating them. Germline-derived CDR1 and CDR2 are MDHEN and SYDVKM. There are 15 residues in the CDR3. The CDR3 region has the DNA TGTGCCAGCAGTCTATCTGGGGGCTATAATTCACCCCTCCACTTT. The encoded protein is CASSLSGGYNSPLHF.

The rearrangement joins TRBV7-2 to TRBJ2-3; TRBD2 agrees at 8 bases. Germline lookup yields CDR1 SGHTA and CDR2 FQGNSA. There are 16 residues in the CDR3. The ends lost 3 bases at V and 3 bases at J; junction bases unmatched: 8. The DNA of the CDR3 is TGTGCCAGCAGCTTGAGTAGCGGGGATAAGACAGATACGCAGTATTTT. It codes for CASSLSSGDKTDTQYF.

As for this clonotype: A much more abundant neighbour one base away suggests this may be a read error. The rearrangement joins TRBV29-1 to TRBJ1-2; D gene unclear. The germline V gene has CDR1 SQVTM and CDR2 ANQGSEA. With 0 bases removed from V and 7 bases from J, the gap between germline ends came to 27 bases. The CDR3 sequence is 18 residues long. The CDR3 protein is CSVEDFDVGPISMSGYTF. CDR3 DNA sequence: TGCAGCGTTGAAGATTTTGATGTAGGGCCCATTTCAATGTCTGGCTACACCTTC.

Ten or more counts support this clonotype. The rearrangement links TRBV28 to TRBJ2-7; D is possibly TRBD1 or TRBD2 (5 bases each). Germline-derived CDR1 and CDR2 are MDHEN and SYDVKM. This CDR3 has 16 residues. With 8 bases removed from V and 2 bases from J, the gap between germline ends came to 22 bases. The CDR3 DNA follows: TGTGCCAGCTTTTCTTGGAGGCAGGGTACGCCCTACGAGCAGTACTTC. Encoded protein: CASFSWRQGTPYEQYF.

This clonotype showed up many times. The V and J genes are TRBV12-3 or TRBV12-4 and TRBJ2-7, with TRBD1 matching 8 bases. CDR3 length: 14 amino acids. Unmatched junction bases numbered 5, after V lost 1 base and J lost 6 bases. CDR3 DNA: TGTGCCAGCAGTTTAGGGAACGACAGGGGCGAGCAGTACTTC. Translation: CASSLGNDRGEQYF.

There are a few counts of this clonotype. The V and J genes are TRBV20-1 and TRBJ2-4; 8 positions agree with TRBD1. V lost 3 bases, J lost 12 bases, and 10 bases stayed unmatched. CDR1 and CDR2 (germline): DFQATT, SNEGSKA (reference sequence). The CDR3 spans 13 residues. CDR3 in amino acids: CSASLEVDRAQYF. The CDR3 DNA sequence: TGCAGTGCTAGTTTGGAGGTGGACAGGGCTCAGTACTTC.

The chain links TRBV12-3 or TRBV12-4 to TRBJ2-1, with unresolved D. The length of the CDR3 is 16 residues. The V end was cut by 5 bases, the J end by 0 bases, with 14 bases between. The CDR3 nucleotides read TGTGCCAGCAGTCCTAGGGCAGGTAGCTCCTACAATGAGCAGTTCTTC. The encoded protein is CASSPRAGSSYNEQFF.

V is TRBV5-5 and J is TRBJ1-2; D not resolved. CDR1 and CDR2 from the germline V gene are SGHKS and YYEKEE (reference sequence). The CDR3 sequence is 14 residues long. V lost 6 bases and J lost 3, with 15 bases in between. As DNA, the CDR3 is TGTGCCAGCACTATGGAACCCGGGTACTATGGCTACACCTTC. The encoded protein is CASTMEPGYYGYTF.

This clonotype was recorded many times. This chain uses TRBV7-2 with TRBJ2-1, with D possibly matching TRBD1 (5 bases). The V end was cut by 1 base, the J end by 2 bases, with 9 bases between. Germline values: CDR1 SGHTA, CDR2 FQGNSA. This CDR3 contains 15 residues. The DNA of the CDR3 is TGTGCCAGCAGCTTAGATTGGACAACCTACAATGAGCAGTTCTTC. The encoded protein is CASSLDWTTYNEQFF.

Ten or more counts support this clonotype. The V gene is TRBV20-1, the J gene TRBJ2-5; D might be TRBD2 (6 bases). There are 14 residues in the CDR3. Germline V gene data show CDR1 as DFQATT and CDR2 as SNEGSKA (reference sequence). Trimming removed 5 bases from V and 5 bases from J, with 18 bases in between. The CDR3: CSAGAGSDRETQYF. CDR3 nucleotides: TGCAGTGCTGGTGCGGGGTCGGACCGGGAGACCCAGTACTTC.

In regard to this clonotype: One end of the junction varies from germline; a read error may be responsible. This chain connects TRBV7-9 to TRBJ2-2, with D possibly TRBD1 on 5 matching bases. Germline lookup yields CDR1 SEHNR and CDR2 FQNEAQ (reference sequence). This CDR3 has 15 amino acids. The CDR3 coding sequence is TGTACCAGCAGCGCGCAGGGTGGGATCACCGGGGAGCTGTTTTTT. This encodes CTSSAQGGITGELFF.

This clonotype has just a few counts. The chain combines TRBV9 with TRBJ2-3; 7 bases are a match to TRBD1. The CDR3 spans 15 residues. Germline CDR1 and CDR2: SGDLS and YYNGEE. V trimming: 0 bases; J trimming: 4 bases; junction bases outside the gene matches: 5. The DNA of the CDR3 is TGTGCCAGCAGCGTAGAACAGGGGTGGTCAGATACGCAGTATTTT. Protein sequence: CASSVEQGWSDTQYF.

This clonotype was seen once. V is TRBV5-1 and J is TRBJ2-5; a weak D match, TRBD1 (5 bases). CDR3 length: 14 amino acids. V shed 4 bases and J shed 4 bases, with 14 bases lying between them. Germline CDR1 is SGHRS and CDR2 is YFSETQ. DNA for the CDR3: TGCGCCAGCAGCGCATCAGGGTTTGGAGAGACCCAGTACTTC. This translates into CASSASGFGETQYF. Drawing the rest from reference TRBV5-1 and TRBJ2-5, the complete variable domain is KAGVTQTPRYLIKTRGQQVTLSCSPISGHRSVSWYQQTPGQGLQFLFEYFSETQRNKGNFPGRFSGRQFSNSRSEMNVSTLELGDSALYLCASSASGFGETQYFGPGTRLLVL.

This clonotype was counted between two and nine times. V is TRBV20-1 and J is TRBJ1-1; D perhaps matches TRBD1 (5 bases). CDR1 and CDR2 (germline): DFQATT, SNEGSKA (reference sequence). This CDR3 has 12 residues. The V end lost 7 bases, the J end lost 11 bases, and 20 bases lay between the germline ends. CDR3 sequence (DNA): TGCAGTGTGGGACTCCCGTCCCGTGGGGCTTTCTTT. Residues: CSVGLPSRGAFF.

This clonotype has at least ten counts. The chain has TRBV20-1 and TRBJ1-2, with D unresolved. Trimming left V 6 bases short and J 4 bases short, with 18 bases between. Germline lookup yields CDR1 DFQATT and CDR2 SNEGSKA (reference sequence). There are 14 residues in the CDR3. The CDR3 here is CSALPDVPSYGYTF. The DNA for the CDR3 is TGCAGTGCCCTTCCGGACGTCCCCTCCTATGGCTACACCTTC.